A selection of T cell receptor beta chains follows, all from one sample in a study of shared clonotypes between healthy human individuals. Sequenced by immunoSEQ multiplex PCR; TCRdb stores in-frame clones only, minus some. The sample records around 700,000 clones, around 90% being singletons. Sequencing was performed on naive CD8+ T cells sorted from blood. The receptors derive from a man aged 30 to 45 in good health. CDR3s include the opening cysteine and the closing phenylalanine or tryptophan. The order of the fields is V gene, J gene, D gene, clone size, CDR3 DNA, CDR3 protein. The D gene is left open where the match is weak. The listing skips clone size in some rows; elsewhere it reads once, few, many or a size class.

TRBV6-4,TRBJ2-3,NA,NA,TGTGCCAGTAGTGGGGACTCTAGCACAGATACGCAGTATTTT,CASSGDSSTDTQYF
TRBV19,TRBJ2-7,NA,NA,TGTGCCAGTAGTATTCAGCCAGGGGTAGCCTACGAGCAGTACTTC,CASSIQPGVAYEQYF
TRBV6-1,TRBJ2-7,NA,NA,TGTGCCAGCAGTGACTGGGAGCAGTACTTC,CASSDWEQYF
TRBV2,TRBJ2-1,NA,NA,TGTGCCAGCAGTGGGCAGAGCGGCGGCGGCGATGAGCAGTTCTTC,CASSGQSGGGDEQFF
TRBV4-1,TRBJ2-7,NA,few,TGCGCCAGCAGCCAAGAAGGGGGTCGGTACGAGCAGTACTTC,CASSQEGGRYEQYF
TRBV27,TRBJ1-5,NA,NA,TGTGCCAGCAGTTTAGGACAGAATCAGCCCCAGCATTTT,CASSLGQNQPQHF
TRBV4-1,TRBJ1-2,NA,NA,TGCGCCAGCAGCCAGGGGGTGGCTAACTATGGCTACACCTTC,CASSQGVANYGYTF
TRBV4-1,TRBJ1-1,TRBD1,NA,TGCGCCAGCAGCCAAACAGGGGGCGGAGGGGGAACTGAAGCTTTCTTT,CASSQTGGGGGTEAFF
TRBV2,TRBJ2-7,TRBD2,NA,TGTGCCAGCAGTGCCGGCCTAGCGGAGAGAGACTACGAGCAGTACTTC,CASSAGLAERDYEQYF
TRBV11-2,TRBJ2-7,TRBD2,NA,TGTGCCAGCAGGTCTAGCGGGAGCTACGAGCAGTACTTC,CASRSSGSYEQYF
TRBV5-4,TRBJ2-1,NA,NA,TGTGCCAGCAGTCGGGCGGCAGGGAATGAGCAGTTCTTC,CASSRAAGNEQFF
TRBV9,TRBJ1-4,NA,NA,TGTGCCAGCAGCCGTTCGGGAGGGGGACGTTCAGGAAAACTGTTTTTT,CASSRSGGGRSGKLFF
TRBV13,TRBJ2-7,NA,NA,TGTGCCAGCAGCTTAGCGGGTGGGGTCTCCGAGCAGTACTTC,CASSLAGGVSEQYF
TRBV5-6,TRBJ2-7,NA,NA,TGTGCCAGCAGCTTGGGACAGTACTACTACGAGCAGTACTTC,CASSLGQYYYEQYF
TRBV15,TRBJ1-3,TRBD1,NA,TGTGCCACCAGCATTGACCCGGACAGGGCGAACACCATATATTTT,CATSIDPDRANTIYF
TRBV6-4,TRBJ2-1,TRBD2,NA,TGTGCCAGCAGCCCCCTGGCTAGCGGCTCCTACAATGAGCAGTTCTTC,CASSPLASGSYNEQFF
TRBV19,TRBJ1-5,NA,NA,TGTGCCAGTAGTATCAGTCAGACCTATAGCAATCAGCCCCAGCATTTT,CASSISQTYSNQPQHF
TRBV28,TRBJ1-3,NA,once,TGTGCCGTAGGGCGGGGCTCTGGAAACACCATATATTTT,CAVGRGSGNTIYF
TRBV27,TRBJ2-7,NA,NA,TGTGCCAGCAGTTCCACCCTCTACGAGCAGTACTTC,CASSSTLYEQYF
TRBV27,TRBJ2-2,NA,once,TGTGCCAGCAGTTTATCCATAAACCAGGCCTACACCGGGGAGCTGTTTTTT,CASSLSINQAYTGELFF
TRBV10-2,TRBJ2-2,NA,few,TGCGCCAGCAGTGAGACAGGGCCAGCCGGGGAGCTGTTTTTT,CASSETGPAGELFF
TRBV13,TRBJ2-1,TRBD2,NA,TGTGCCAGCAGCTTAAGGGCGGGACTAGCGGCCAATGAGCAGTTCTTC,CASSLRAGLAANEQFF
TRBV27,TRBJ1-2,NA,few,TGTGCCAGCAGTCCCTCTCGTTACTATGGCTACACCTTC,CASSPSRYYGYTF